This entry lists 23 T cell receptor beta chains sequenced from one sample in a study of Ad26.COV2.S vaccination and SARS-CoV-2 variants. Assay: immunoSEQ multiplex PCR; the TCRdb copy retains only in-frame clones and omits some. The sample consists of around 370,000 clones, 85% of them appearing once. Treatment denoted: roughly 19 received Ad26.COV2.S at low or high dose, single or two shots; roughly five received placebo; per-sample allocation not given. The samples were gathered on day 63 after the first injection of vaccine or placebo. The specimen was peripheral blood, collected in a trial of Ad26.COV2.S vaccine versus placebo. Receptors were obtained from a person aged 18-65 years who received the Ad26.COV2.S COVID-19 vaccine or a placebo.

The chain employs TRBV5-4 and TRBJ2-3; D gene uncertain. V lost 0 bases, J lost 2 bases, and 7 bases lay in between. From germline, CDR1 is SGHNT and CDR2 YYREEE (reference sequence). The CDR3 spans 14 residues. CDR3 sequence (DNA): TGTGCCAGCAGCTTGGAGGCCTTCACAGATACGCAGTATTTT. This translates into CASSLEAFTDTQYF. Supplemented by reference TRBV5-4 and TRBJ2-3, the full variable domain reads ETGVTQSPTHLIKTRGQQVTLRCSSQSGHNTVSWYQQALGQGPQFIFQYYREEENGRGNFPPRFSGLQFPNYSSELNVNALELDDSALYLCASSLEAFTDTQYFGPGTRLTVL.

The chain employs TRBV24-1 and TRBJ2-1; 8 nucleotides line up with TRBD2. This CDR3 has 16 amino acids. V dropped 3 bases and J dropped 0; count of bases not matched to a gene: 3. Germline V gives CDR1 KGHDR, CDR2 SFDVKD. For the CDR3, the DNA is TGTGCCACCAGTGATCCGGGGGGGAGCTCCTACAATGAGCAGTTCTTC. It encodes CATSDPGGSSYNEQFF.

The chain is built from TRBV2 and TRBJ2-7; D is possibly TRBD2 (5 bases). Germline V CDR1 and CDR2: SNHLY, FYNNEI. The V and J ends lost 7 bases and 4 bases respectively, with 17 bases between them. The CDR3 consists of 14 residues. This chain's CDR3 is CASTPPGGRYEQYF. The CDR3 DNA reads as TGTGCCAGCACCCCCCCCGGCGGGCGTTACGAGCAGTACTTC.

This clone was detected only once. The J gene is TRBJ2-4, the V gene TRBV21-1; no DNA check was done on the table's D call, TRBD1. TRBV21-1 is an annotated pseudogene. The CDR3 loop spans 17 amino acids. The DNA of the CDR3 is TGTGCCAGCAGCAAACCAGGGACAGGGCTAGCCAAAAACATTCAGTACTTC. Amino acid sequence: CASSKPGTGLAKNIQYF.

This clone was observed once. The rearrangement joins TRBV4-3 to TRBJ2-7; TRBD2 matches 7 bases. Looked up from germline, CDR1 is LGHNA and CDR2 is YSLEER. There are 14 residues in the CDR3. V gave up 1 base and J gave up 5 bases; unmatched junction bases: 5. CDR3 bases: TGCGCCAGCAGCCAAGTCTTGACTAGCAACGAGCAGTACTTC. Its translation: CASSQVLTSNEQYF.

In this sample, this clone turned up once. The V call is TRBV2, the J call TRBJ1-5, with D uncertain. The germline V gene encodes CDR1 SNHLY and CDR2 FYNNEI. CDR3 size: 14 residues. The germline V and J ends were trimmed by 0 bases and 5 bases, with 8 bases remaining between them. CDR3 DNA sequence: TGTGCCAGCAGTGAAGCGCTTCCCGATCAGCCCCAGCATTTT. Amino acid sequence: CASSEALPDQPQHF.

Many counts were recorded for this clone. The chain links TRBV14 to TRBJ2-7; unclear D gene. CDR1 is SGHDN, CDR2 FVKESK, per germline. V lost 6 bases to trimming and J lost 3 bases, with 15 bases between them. This CDR3 has 14 amino acids. As DNA, the CDR3 is TGTGCCAGCAGTCACGTCCTCTTCAGCTACGAGCAGTACTTC. Its translation: CASSHVLFSYEQYF.

The CDR3 nucleotides read TGCGCCAGCAGTGGGATGGCGGGAGCCCGATACAATGAGCAGTTCTTC. Translation gives CASSGMAGARYNEQFF. The chain is built from TRBV10-1 and TRBJ2-1, with 7 bases matching TRBD2. Germline CDR1 WNHNN, CDR2 SYGVQD (reference sequence). CDR3 length: 16 residues. V lost 4 bases and J lost 4; bases outside the gene matches: 10.

This chain uses TRBV5-1 with TRBJ1-6; 8 positions match TRBD1. Germline loops: CDR1 SGHRS, CDR2 YFSETQ. V gave up 3 bases and J gave up 9 bases; unmatched junction bases: 11. There are 16 residues in the CDR3. The CDR3 DNA follows: TGCGCCAGCAGCTCGCCCTCGGAGACAGGGGCTTCACCCCTCCACTTT. Encoded protein: CASSSPSETGASPLHF.

The chain uses TRBV19 and TRBJ2-7; D might be TRBD1 or TRBD2, each matching 5 bases. From germline, CDR1 is LNHDA and CDR2 SQIVND (reference sequence). The CDR3 length is 15 residues. V was trimmed by 7 bases and J by 2 bases, leaving 18 bases between them. The CDR3 DNA follows: TGTGCCAGTACCCAGACCGGGACCGGGACCTACGAGCAGTACTTC. Its translation: CASTQTGTGTYEQYF.

This clone appeared once. This chain links TRBV19 with TRBJ2-1, with TRBD1 matching over 9 bases. The CDR3 sequence is 15 residues long. J was trimmed by 1 base and V by 8 bases; bases with no gene match: 6. Germline-derived CDR1 and CDR2 are LNHDA and SQIVND (reference sequence). CDR3 nucleotides: TGTGCCAGTGGGCCGACAGGGGGATCCTACAATGAGCAGTTCTTC. Its translation: CASGPTGGSYNEQFF.

This clone has at least ten counts. V and J are TRBV5-1 and TRBJ1-4, with D possibly matching TRBD1 (6 bases). Trimming stripped 2 bases from V and 9 bases from J, with 20 bases between. CDR3 length: 16 amino acids. The germline V gene encodes CDR1 SGHRS and CDR2 YFSETQ. This chain's CDR3 is CASSFGTRGAGKKLFF. The DNA of the CDR3 is TGCGCCAGCAGCTTTGGTACCAGGGGCGCGGGTAAAAAACTGTTTTTT.

There are a few counts of this clone. CDR3 in amino acids: CASSLSGRDSGNTIYF. For the CDR3, the DNA is TGCGCCAGCAGCTTGTCGGGCAGAGACTCTGGAAACACCATATATTTT. The rearrangement joins TRBV5-1 to TRBJ1-3; D is unclear. This CDR3 has 16 residues. Trimming cost V 1 base and J 0 bases, with 11 bases left between them. Germline V gene data show CDR1 as SGHRS and CDR2 as YFSETQ.

This chain uses TRBV3-1 (or the pseudogene TRBV3-2) with TRBJ2-7; 8 bases align to TRBD1. The CDR3 spans 16 residues. Germline V gene sequence: CDR1 LGHDT, CDR2 YNNKEL (reference sequence). V gave up 2 bases and J gave up 5 bases; unmatched junction bases: 11. The CDR3 is CASSQNPGGAGNEQYF. The CDR3 DNA reads TGTGCCAGCAGCCAAAACCCAGGGGGCGCGGGGAACGAGCAGTACTTC.

This clone occurred once. The chain uses TRBV9 and TRBJ2-5; D not resolved. V lost 4 bases and J 2 bases, leaving 12 bases between the germline ends. This CDR3 has 14 amino acids. Per germline, CDR1 SGDLS and CDR2 YYNGEE. The CDR3 reads CASSPNAAQETQYF. CDR3 nucleotides: TGTGCCAGCAGCCCCAATGCGGCACAAGAGACCCAGTACTTC.

The chain couples TRBV29-1 to TRBJ2-7, with D possibly matching TRBD2 (6 bases). The CDR3 totals 12 residues. V lost 4 bases to trimming and J lost 2 bases, with 9 bases between them. Germline CDR1 is SQVTM and CDR2 is ANQGSEA. Written as DNA, the CDR3 is TGCAGCGTTGCGTCGGGGGCCTACGAGCAGTACTTC. Its translation is CSVASGAYEQYF.

The V gene is TRBV3-1 (or the pseudogene TRBV3-2), the J gene TRBJ2-7; TRBD2 aligns across 8 bases. The CDR3 loop spans 13 amino acids. J gave up 3 bases and V 5 bases, and 3 bases lay outside the gene matches. Germline loops: CDR1 LGHDT, CDR2 YNNKEL (reference sequence). Written as DNA, the CDR3 is TGTGCCAGCAGCGGGGCGGGGGGCTACGAGCAGTACTTC. It yields the protein CASSGAGGYEQYF.

The CDR3 region is CASSSATYEQYF. The CDR3 bases are TGTGCCAGCAGCTCCGCTACCTACGAGCAGTACTTC. The J gene is TRBJ2-7, the V gene TRBV7-2; D not certain. V was shortened by 4 bases and J by 2 bases, with 6 bases between the two germline ends. There are 12 residues in the CDR3. From germline, CDR1 is SGHTA and CDR2 FQGNSA.

The chain links TRBV5-4 to TRBJ2-2; 12 positions match TRBD1. The CDR3 contains 16 residues. Germline V lookup: CDR1 SGHNT, CDR2 YYREEE (reference sequence). V trimming: 0 bases; J trimming: 7 bases; junction bases outside the gene matches: 4. CDR3 coding DNA: TGTGCCAGCAGCTTGGCCGGGACAGGGGGCAGCGGGGAGCTGTTTTTT. It codes for CASSLAGTGGSGELFF.

The V and J genes are TRBV4-3 and TRBJ1-5; D call uncertain. CDR3 size: 13 residues. Germline CDR1 and CDR2: LGHNA and YSLEER. With 2 bases removed from V and 2 bases from J, the gap between germline ends came to 4 bases. The CDR3: CASSQSRNQPQHF. CDR3 coding DNA: TGCGCCAGCAGCCAATCGCGCAATCAGCCCCAGCATTTT.

The chain combines TRBV5-1 with TRBJ2-2; a possible D gene is TRBD1 (6 bases). Germline V gene sequence: CDR1 SGHRS, CDR2 YFSETQ. CDR3 length: 15 amino acids. V was trimmed by 2 bases and J by 2 bases, leaving 10 bases between them. CDR3 residues: CASSFGTPNTGELFF. The CDR3 coding sequence is TGCGCCAGCAGCTTTGGGACACCCAACACCGGGGAGCTGTTTTTT.

The V gene is TRBV28, the J gene TRBJ1-1; D may be TRBD1 (6 bases). There are 15 residues in the CDR3. The V end was cut by 8 bases, the J end by 1 base, with 17 bases between. Germline CDR1 reads MDHEN; CDR2 reads SYDVKM. The CDR3 coding sequence is TGTGCCAGCTTCGGACAGCAAAAAGGGAACACTGAAGCTTTCTTT. Translating it yields CASFGQQKGNTEAFF. Filled out from reference TRBV28 and TRBJ1-1, the complete variable domain reads DVKVTQSSRYLVKRTGEKVFLECVQDMDHENMFWYRQDPGLGLRLIYFSYDVKMKEKGDIPEGYSVSREKKERFSLILESASTNQTSMYLCASFGQQKGNTEAFFGQGTRLTVV.

The J gene is TRBJ2-3, the V gene TRBV7-2; D remains ambiguous. The CDR3 loop spans 15 amino acids. Looked up from germline, CDR1 is SGHTA and CDR2 is FQGNSA. The V and J ends lost 2 bases and 0 bases respectively, with 9 bases between them. Here the CDR3 reads CASSLRSDSTDTQYF. The CDR3 DNA follows: TGTGCCAGCAGCTTACGGTCGGATAGCACAGATACGCAGTATTTT.